Below, 21 T cell receptor beta chains from the same sample are listed, as sequenced in a study of blood T cells in healthy people across ages. Together with a sample-barcoded 5' primer, a J-beta primer mix was included in a second PCR lasting about 6 to 11 cycles. MiXCR, run by TCRdb on the 5' RACE reads, gives a single entry per CDR3 protein. The sample consists of 850,000 to 1,000,000 distinct CDR3 sequences, 45% to 50% of them appearing once. The sample was blood. These receptors were taken from a man under 40 in good health.

This clonotype was seen a handful of times. This chain uses TRBV24-1 with TRBJ2-5; 7 bases match TRBD1. This CDR3 comprises 13 residues. Germline-derived CDR1 and CDR2 are KGHDR and SFDVKD. V trimming: 4 bases; J trimming: 5 bases; junction bases outside the gene matches: 3. CDR3 region: CATSDLDRETQYF. CDR3 nucleotide sequence: TGTGCCACCAGTGACCTGGACAGGGAGACCCAGTACTTC.

The chain couples TRBV27 to TRBJ2-7, with 11 bases lining up with TRBD2. The CDR3 is 14 amino acids. Germline lookup yields CDR1 MNHEY and CDR2 SMNVEV (reference sequence). Trimming at V came to 9 bases and at J to 7 bases, leaving 11 bases not matched to a gene. CDR3 residues: CARYSGGAFWEQYF. For the CDR3, the DNA is TGTGCCAGATATAGCGGGGGGGCCTTTTGGGAGCAGTACTTC.

The CDR3 nucleotides read TGCGCCAGCAGCTGGGTCCCAGGTCGAGCCTACGAGCAGTACTTC. Translation gives CASSWVPGRAYEQYF. The chain is built from TRBV5-1 and TRBJ2-7; D ambiguous. Trimming took 3 bases from V and 2 from J, leaving 15 bases between them. CDR1 is SGHRS and CDR2 is YFSETQ in the germline V gene. This CDR3 is 15 amino acids long.

This chain links TRBV4-3 with TRBJ2-7; 8 nucleotides agree with TRBD2. Per germline, CDR1 LGHNA and CDR2 YSLEER. The CDR3 totals 16 residues. J was trimmed by 2 bases and V by 0 bases; bases with no gene match: 6. The CDR3 spells CASSQDLREDPYEQYF. CDR3 in DNA: TGCGCCAGCAGCCAAGATTTGCGGGAGGACCCCTACGAGCAGTACTTC.

This clonotype appeared a few times. The chain recombines TRBV29-1 with TRBJ2-1; possible D gene TRBD1, 5 bases. The germline V gene encodes CDR1 SQVTM and CDR2 ANQGSEA. This CDR3 has 14 residues. V gave up 3 bases and J gave up 6 bases, with 15 bases separating them. The CDR3 loop reads CSVEPGLGVNEQFF. For the CDR3, the DNA is TGCAGCGTTGAGCCTGGATTAGGGGTCAATGAGCAGTTCTTC.

As for this clonotype: Compared with germline, one end of the junction differs, possibly owing to a read error. This rearrangement joins TRBV6-1 to TRBJ2-7; D may be TRBD2 (6 bases). This CDR3 contains 16 residues. Germline V gene data show CDR1 as MNHNS and CDR2 as SASEGT. The CDR3: CARSEDGGALSYEQYF. The DNA for the CDR3 is TGTGCCCGCAGTGAAGATGGAGGGGCCCTCTCCTACGAGCAGTACTTC.

Only a few counts were recorded for this clonotype. The V call is TRBV3-1, the J call TRBJ2-3; TRBD1 aligns across 8 bases. The V gene's germline CDR1 is LGHDT and CDR2 YNNKEL (reference sequence). Trimming removed 4 bases from V and 2 bases from J; junction bases left unmatched: 5. The CDR3 sequence is 15 residues long. CDR3 coding DNA: TGTGCCAGCAGCCTTGGACAGGGACTCACAGATACGCAGTATTTT. It specifies CASSLGQGLTDTQYF.

This sequence joins TRBV6-1 and TRBJ2-4; no clear D gene. The J call may be mistaken, given a closer DNA end match to TRBJ2-7. Germline loops: CDR1 MNHNS, CDR2 SASEGT. CDR3 size: 16 residues. Here the CDR3 DNA reads TGTGCCAGCAGTGAAGCGCTTAGGCTACTACACTACGAGCAGTACTTC. This codes for CASSEALRLLHYEQYF.

The V call is TRBV7-9, the J call TRBJ1-5; D is uncertain. Per the germline V gene, CDR1 is SEHNR and CDR2 is FQNEAQ (reference sequence). V lost 3 bases and J lost 3, with 6 bases in between. The CDR3 covers 13 residues. The CDR3 here is CASSFSNNQPQHF. CDR3 nucleotides: TGTGCCAGCAGCTTCAGTAACAATCAGCCCCAGCATTTT.

The J gene is TRBJ1-5, the V gene TRBV5-1; D remains ambiguous. The CDR3 sequence is 14 residues long. V lost 4 bases and J lost 7, with 15 bases in between. Germline CDR1 SGHRS, CDR2 YFSETQ. The CDR3, as DNA: TGCGCCAGCAGCGGTGATCCGGCGGGGCAGCCCCAGCATTTT. Amino acid sequence: CASSGDPAGQPQHF.

Concerning this clonotype: A read error is likely, as this CDR3 ends without the conserved phenylalanine or tryptophan. V usage is TRBV6-1 and J usage is TRBJ1-6, with D unresolved. V was clipped by 5 bases and J by 4 bases, with 12 bases between them. The CDR3 has 15 residues. From germline, CDR1 is MNHNS and CDR2 SASEGT. The CDR3 DNA sequence: TGTGCCAGCAGTCCGGACGGACGGTATAATTCACCCCTCCACTGT. Its translation: CASSPDGRYNSPLHC.

This clonotype was seen a few times. The V call is TRBV6-5, the J call TRBJ2-1; D is possibly TRBD2 (6 bases). Trimming pared 0 bases from V and 7 bases from J, leaving 13 bases between. The CDR3 covers 15 residues. Germline V CDR1 and CDR2: MNHEY, SVGAGI. This CDR3 reads CASSYSIGLRNEQFF. CDR3 in DNA: TGTGCCAGCAGTTACTCGATTGGACTACGAAATGAGCAGTTCTTC.

V and J are TRBV7-9 and TRBJ2-4; 8 bases align to TRBD1. The J call is uncertain, as TRBJ2-7 better fits the DNA end. The CDR3 is 13 amino acids. Germline lookup yields CDR1 SEHNR and CDR2 FQNEAQ (reference sequence). CDR3 sequence reads: CASRSQGAYEQYF. DNA for the CDR3: TGTGCCAGCAGATCACAGGGGGCCTACGAGCAGTACTTC.

In this sample, this clonotype turned up a few times. This chain links TRBV14 with TRBJ2-5; D possibly uses TRBD1 or TRBD2 (5 bases each). The CDR3 runs to 14 residues. The V end lost 4 bases, the J end lost 8 bases, and 17 bases lay between the germline ends. The V gene's germline CDR1 is SGHDN and CDR2 FVKESK. CDR3: CASSPSSGTVTQYF. The CDR3 DNA reads TGTGCCAGCAGCCCTTCTTCCGGGACGGTAACCCAGTACTTC. The full variable domain, its missing parts supplied by reference TRBV14 and TRBJ2-5, is EAGVTQFPSHSVIEKGQTVTLRCDPISGHDNLYWYRRVMGKEIKFLLHFVKESKQDESGMPNNRFLAERTGGTYSTLKVQPAELEDSGVYFCASSPSSGTVTQYFGPGTRLLVL.

This chain connects TRBV5-1 to TRBJ1-2; tentatively, D is TRBD1 (5 bases). Per germline, CDR1 SGHRS and CDR2 YFSETQ. CDR3 size: 14 residues. V shed 4 bases and J shed 5 bases, with 15 bases lying between them. The CDR3 protein is CASSAAGIGYGYTF. CDR3 nucleotide sequence: TGCGCCAGCAGCGCCGCAGGGATCGGTTATGGCTACACCTTC.

This clonotype was seen repeatedly, ten times or more. The rearrangement uses TRBV5-1 and TRBJ2-1, with 9 bases that match TRBD2. V shed 1 base and J 4 bases; nucleotides not matched to a gene: 3. Germline V lookup: CDR1 SGHRS, CDR2 YFSETQ. The CDR3 covers 15 residues. The CDR3 sequence: CASSLRAGGYNEQFF. CDR3 sequence (DNA): TGCGCCAGCAGCTTGCGGGCGGGGGGGTACAATGAGCAGTTCTTC.

This clonotype was found a few times. The gene calls are TRBV5-1 and TRBJ2-4; D may match TRBD1 or TRBD2 (6 bases each). Trimming took 4 bases from V and 12 from J, leaving 20 bases between them. This CDR3 has 14 amino acids. Germline loops: CDR1 SGHRS, CDR2 YFSETQ. CDR3 sequence reads: CASSPRDSTGAQYF. The CDR3 DNA reads TGCGCCAGCAGCCCAAGGGACTCTACGGGGGCTCAGTACTTC. Variable domain in full (rest from reference TRBV5-1 and TRBJ2-4): KAGVTQTPRYLIKTRGQQVTLSCSPISGHRSVSWYQQTPGQGLQFLFEYFSETQRNKGNFPGRFSGRQFSNSRSEMNVSTLELGDSALYLCASSPRDSTGAQYFGAGTRLSVL.

The V and J genes are TRBV27 and TRBJ2-5; D is possibly TRBD2 (5 bases). Trimming removed 3 bases at V and 2 bases at J, with 13 bases between. From germline, CDR1 is MNHEY and CDR2 SMNVEV (reference sequence). The CDR3 length is 15 residues. CDR3 sequence: CASSFFGGSQETQYF. CDR3 sequence (DNA): TGTGCCAGCAGTTTTTTCGGAGGTTCACAAGAGACCCAGTACTTC.

This clonotype has only one observation. A much more abundant neighbour one base away suggests this may be a read error. The gene calls are TRBV25-1 and TRBJ2-7; a weak D match, TRBD1 (6 bases). V dropped 3 bases and J dropped 3 bases, with 9 bases sitting between them. This CDR3 is built from 13 residues. The germline V gene has CDR1 MGHDK and CDR2 SYGVNS. The chain's CDR3 is CASSDGTLYEQYF. CDR3 DNA: TGTGCCAGCAGTGACGGGACACTCTACGAGCAGTACTTC.

Of note for this clonotype: One junction end disagrees with the germline gene, perhaps due to a read error. This sequence joins TRBV3-1 and TRBJ2-3; perhaps TRBD2 as D (5 bases). The CDR3 contains 14 residues. Germline V gene data show CDR1 as LGHDT and CDR2 as YNNKEL (reference sequence). The CDR3 DNA is TGTGCCAGCTGCCAAGGACTTCTCACAGATACGCAGTATTTT. Translated, it gives CASCQGLLTDTQYF.

Notes on this clonotype: A much larger clone is a single base away; this may be a read error. This chain links TRBV7-2 with TRBJ2-3; either TRBD1 or TRBD2 may supply D (6 bases each). The CDR3 runs to 15 residues. Germline CDR1 SGHTA, CDR2 FQGNSA. This CDR3 reads CAGSYIVGGRDTQYF. The CDR3 DNA reads TGTGCCGGCAGCTACATTGTGGGGGGCAGGGATACGCAGTATTTT. Variable domain in full (rest from reference TRBV7-2 and TRBJ2-3): GAGVSQSPSNKVTEKGKDVELRCDPISGHTALYWYRQSLGQGLEFLIYFQGNSAPDKSGLPSDRFSAERTGGSVSTLTIQRTQQEDSAVYLCAGSYIVGGRDTQYFGPGTRLTVL.